This TCR beta chain was identified in a study of T cell responses to AZD1222 COVID-19 vaccine. General observations from the study: There were mostly white British donors and more females than males, and clonal diversity was possibly underestimated. Unmutated variant regions are reportedly targeted by nearly half of spike-specific TCRs.

CDR3 length: 15 residues. J gave up 2 bases and V 5 bases, and 7 bases lay outside the gene matches. The germline V gene has CDR1 MDHEN and CDR2 SYDVKM. This clone was counted between two and nine times. Antigen specificity is unknown. The data were produced by immunoSEQ multiplex PCR, yet TCRdb's version contains in-frame clones alone and is incomplete. The sample gives around 140,000 clones, just over 90% of which show up once; less than 9% is in the top ten. This receptor was obtained from an adult in good health. Sequenced material: peripheral blood, taken on day 0 of AZD1222 vaccination. The chain combines TRBV28 with TRBJ1-2; TRBD1 matches 8 bases. This CDR3 is CASSTGTGINYGYTF. DNA for the CDR3: TGTGCCAGCAGTACCGGGACAGGTATCAACTATGGCTACACCTTC.